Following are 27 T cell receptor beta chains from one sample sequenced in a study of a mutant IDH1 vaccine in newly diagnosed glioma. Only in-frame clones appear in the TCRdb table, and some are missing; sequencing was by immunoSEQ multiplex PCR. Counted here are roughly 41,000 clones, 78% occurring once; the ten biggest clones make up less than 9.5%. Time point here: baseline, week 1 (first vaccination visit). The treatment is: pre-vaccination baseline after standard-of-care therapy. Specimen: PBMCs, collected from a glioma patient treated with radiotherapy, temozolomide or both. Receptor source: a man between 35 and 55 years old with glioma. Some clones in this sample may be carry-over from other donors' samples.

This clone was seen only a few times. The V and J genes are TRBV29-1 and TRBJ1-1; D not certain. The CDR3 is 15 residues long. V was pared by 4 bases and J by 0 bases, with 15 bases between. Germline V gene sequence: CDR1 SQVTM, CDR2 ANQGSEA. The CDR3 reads CSVVPRGGMNTEAFF. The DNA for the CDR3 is TGCAGCGTTGTCCCCCGGGGAGGGATGAACACTGAAGCTTTCTTT.

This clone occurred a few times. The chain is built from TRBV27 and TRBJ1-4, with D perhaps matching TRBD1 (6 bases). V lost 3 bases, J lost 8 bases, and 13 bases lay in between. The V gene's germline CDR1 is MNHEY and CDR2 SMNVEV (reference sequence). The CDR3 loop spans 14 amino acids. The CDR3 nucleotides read TGTGCCAGCAGTTTGGGGGGGGCGGGCGAAAAACTGTTTTTT. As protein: CASSLGGAGEKLFF.

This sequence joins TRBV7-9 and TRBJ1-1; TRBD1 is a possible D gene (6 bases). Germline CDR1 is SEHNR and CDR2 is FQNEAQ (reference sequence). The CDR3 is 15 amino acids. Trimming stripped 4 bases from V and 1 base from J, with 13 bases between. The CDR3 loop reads CASSSPQGQNTEAFF. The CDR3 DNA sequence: TGTGCCAGCAGCTCACCACAGGGCCAGAACACTGAAGCTTTCTTT.

As DNA, the CDR3 is TGTGCCAGCAGTGAAGCAGGGGGGGATGGTGAAGCTTTCTTT. It encodes CASSEAGGDGEAFF. V is TRBV6-1 and J is TRBJ1-1; a weak D match, TRBD1 (6 bases). Trimming left V 0 bases short and J 7 bases short, with 12 bases between. Germline V gene data show CDR1 as MNHNS and CDR2 as SASEGT. The CDR3 covers 14 residues.

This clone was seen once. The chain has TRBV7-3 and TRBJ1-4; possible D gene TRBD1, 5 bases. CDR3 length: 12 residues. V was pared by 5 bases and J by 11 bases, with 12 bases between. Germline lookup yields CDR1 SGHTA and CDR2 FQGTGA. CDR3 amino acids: CASSLAGGKLFF. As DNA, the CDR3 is TGTGCCAGCAGCCTCGCCGGGGGGAAACTGTTTTTT. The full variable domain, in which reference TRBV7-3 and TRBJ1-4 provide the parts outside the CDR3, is GAGVSQTPSNKVTEKGKYVELRCDPISGHTALYWYRQSLGQGPEFLIYFQGTGAADDSGLPNDRFFAVRPEGSVSTLKIQRTERGDSAVYLCASSLAGGKLFFGSGTQLSVL.

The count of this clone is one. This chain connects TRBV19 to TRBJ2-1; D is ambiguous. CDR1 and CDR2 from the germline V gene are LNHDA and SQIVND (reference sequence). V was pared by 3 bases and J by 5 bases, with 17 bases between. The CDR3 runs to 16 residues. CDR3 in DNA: TGTGCCAGTAGTATGCCGCTGTTTCAAGGCGACAATGAGCAGTTCTTC. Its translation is CASSMPLFQGDNEQFF.

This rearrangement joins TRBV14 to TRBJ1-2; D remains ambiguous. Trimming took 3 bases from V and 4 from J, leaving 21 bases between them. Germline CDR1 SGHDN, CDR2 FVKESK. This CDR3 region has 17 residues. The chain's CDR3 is CASSHHSPGWITYGYTF. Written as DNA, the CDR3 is TGTGCCAGCAGCCACCACAGTCCCGGGTGGATTACCTATGGCTACACCTTC.

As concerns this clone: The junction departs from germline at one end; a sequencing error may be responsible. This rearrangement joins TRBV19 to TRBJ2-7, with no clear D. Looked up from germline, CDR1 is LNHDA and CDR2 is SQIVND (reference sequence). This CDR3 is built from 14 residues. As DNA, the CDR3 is TGTGCCAGTAGTATAGGGGCCCTCTCCAACGAGCAGTACTTC. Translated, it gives CASSIGALSNEQYF.

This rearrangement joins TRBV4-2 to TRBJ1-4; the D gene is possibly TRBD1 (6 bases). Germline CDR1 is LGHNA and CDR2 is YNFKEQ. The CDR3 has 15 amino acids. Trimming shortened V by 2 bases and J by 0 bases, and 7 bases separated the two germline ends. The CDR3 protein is CASSQYRATNEKLFF. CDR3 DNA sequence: TGTGCCAGCAGCCAATACAGGGCAACTAATGAAAAACTGTTTTTT.

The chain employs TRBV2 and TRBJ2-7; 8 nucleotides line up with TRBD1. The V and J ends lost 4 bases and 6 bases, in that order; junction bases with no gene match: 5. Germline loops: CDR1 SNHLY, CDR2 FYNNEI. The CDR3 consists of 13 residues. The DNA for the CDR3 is TGTGCCAGCAGTGCAGAACAGGGGGGCGAGCAGTACTTC. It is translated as CASSAEQGGEQYF. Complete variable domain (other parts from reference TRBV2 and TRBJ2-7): EPEVTQTPSHQVTQMGQEVILRCVPISNHLYFYWYRQILGQKVEFLVSFYNNEISEKSEIFDDQFSVERPDGSNFTLKIRSTKLEDSAMYFCASSAEQGGEQYFGPGTRLTVT.

CDR3 loop: CASSESLAGGRETQYF. The CDR3 coding sequence is TGTGCCAGCAGTGAGTCACTAGCGGGGGGGCGAGAGACCCAGTACTTC. V gene TRBV6-1 combines with J gene TRBJ2-5, with 13 bases aligning to TRBD2. This CDR3 contains 16 residues. V gave up 3 bases and J gave up 4 bases; unmatched junction bases: 5. Germline V gives CDR1 MNHNS, CDR2 SASEGT.

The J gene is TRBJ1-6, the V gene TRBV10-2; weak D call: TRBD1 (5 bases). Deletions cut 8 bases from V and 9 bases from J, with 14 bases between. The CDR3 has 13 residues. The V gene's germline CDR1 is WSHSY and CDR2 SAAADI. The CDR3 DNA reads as TGCGCCAGCGCACAGGTCCTGAGTTCACCCCTCCACTTT. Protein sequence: CASAQVLSSPLHF.

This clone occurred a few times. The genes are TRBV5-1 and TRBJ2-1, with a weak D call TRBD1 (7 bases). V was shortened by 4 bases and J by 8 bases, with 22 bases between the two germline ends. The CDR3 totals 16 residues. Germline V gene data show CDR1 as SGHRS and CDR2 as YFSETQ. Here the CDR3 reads CASSRRGGGRFDEQFF. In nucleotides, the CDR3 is TGCGCCAGCAGCCGGAGAGGAGGGGGCAGGTTCGATGAGCAGTTCTTC.

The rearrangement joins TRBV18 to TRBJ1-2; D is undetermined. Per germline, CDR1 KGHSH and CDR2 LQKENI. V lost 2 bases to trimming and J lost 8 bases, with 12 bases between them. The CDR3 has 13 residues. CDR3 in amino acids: CASSPVEARGYTF. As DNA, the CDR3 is TGTGCCAGCTCACCAGTCGAGGCCCGGGGCTACACCTTC.

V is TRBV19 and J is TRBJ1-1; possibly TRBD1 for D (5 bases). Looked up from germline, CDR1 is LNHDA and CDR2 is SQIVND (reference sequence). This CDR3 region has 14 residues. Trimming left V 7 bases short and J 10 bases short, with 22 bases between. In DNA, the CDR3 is TGTGCCAGTACCATAAAGGTCGGAGGACAATCAGCTTTCTTT. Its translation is CASTIKVGGQSAFF.

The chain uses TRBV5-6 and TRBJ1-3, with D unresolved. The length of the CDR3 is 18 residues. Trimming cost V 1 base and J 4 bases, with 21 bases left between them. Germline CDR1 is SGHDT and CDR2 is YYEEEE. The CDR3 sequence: CASSLLQYGQYNGNTIYF. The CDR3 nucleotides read TGTGCCAGCAGCTTGCTTCAGTATGGGCAGTATAACGGAAACACCATATATTTT. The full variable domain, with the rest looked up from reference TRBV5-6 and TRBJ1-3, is DAGVTQSPTHLIKTRGQQVTLRCSPKSGHDTVSWYQQALGQGPQFIFQYYEEEERQRGNFPDRFSGHQFPNYSSELNVNALLLGDSALYLCASSLLQYGQYNGNTIYFGEGSWLTVV.

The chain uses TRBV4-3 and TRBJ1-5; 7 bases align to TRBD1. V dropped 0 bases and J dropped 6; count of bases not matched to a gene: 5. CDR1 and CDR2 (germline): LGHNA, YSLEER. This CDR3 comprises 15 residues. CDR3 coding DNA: TGCGCCAGCAGCCAAGAGACAGGGTTCGGTCAGCCCCAGCATTTT. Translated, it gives CASSQETGFGQPQHF.

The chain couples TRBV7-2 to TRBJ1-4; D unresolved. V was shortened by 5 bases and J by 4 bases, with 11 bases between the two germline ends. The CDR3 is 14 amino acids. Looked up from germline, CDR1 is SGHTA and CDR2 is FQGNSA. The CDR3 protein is CASSRGKGNEKLFF. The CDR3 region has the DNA TGTGCCAGCAGCCGAGGGAAGGGTAATGAAAAACTGTTTTTT. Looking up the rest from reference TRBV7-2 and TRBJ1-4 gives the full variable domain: GAGVSQSPSNKVTEKGKDVELRCDPISGHTALYWYRQSLGQGLEFLIYFQGNSAPDKSGLPSDRFSAERTGGSVSTLTIQRTQQEDSAVYLCASSRGKGNEKLFFGSGTQLSVL.

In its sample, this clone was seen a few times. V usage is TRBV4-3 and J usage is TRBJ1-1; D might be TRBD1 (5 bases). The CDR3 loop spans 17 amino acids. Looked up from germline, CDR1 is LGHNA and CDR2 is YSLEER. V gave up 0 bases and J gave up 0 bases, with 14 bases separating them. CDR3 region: CASSQEVDRSMNTEAFF. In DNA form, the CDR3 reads TGCGCCAGCAGCCAAGAGGTAGACAGAAGTATGAACACTGAAGCTTTCTTT.

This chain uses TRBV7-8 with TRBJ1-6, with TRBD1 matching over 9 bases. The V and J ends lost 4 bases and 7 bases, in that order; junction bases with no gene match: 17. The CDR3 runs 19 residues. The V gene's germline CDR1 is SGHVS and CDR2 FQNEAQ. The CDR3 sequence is CASSSPKDYRGRENSPLHF. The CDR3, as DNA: TGTGCCAGCAGCTCTCCTAAAGATTACAGGGGGCGGGAAAATTCACCCCTCCACTTT. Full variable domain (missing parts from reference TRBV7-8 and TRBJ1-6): GAGVSQSPRYKVAKRGQDVALRCDPISGHVSLFWYQQALGQGPEFLTYFQNEAQLDKSGLPSDRFFAERPEGSVSTLKIQRTQQEDSAVYLCASSSPKDYRGRENSPLHFGNGTRLTVT.

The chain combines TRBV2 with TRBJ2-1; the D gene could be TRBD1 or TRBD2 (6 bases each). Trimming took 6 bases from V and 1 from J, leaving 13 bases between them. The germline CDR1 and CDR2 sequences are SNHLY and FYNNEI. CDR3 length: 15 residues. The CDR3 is CASRNIGGSYNEQFF. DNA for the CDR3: TGTGCCAGCAGGAACATAGGGGGGTCCTACAATGAGCAGTTCTTC.

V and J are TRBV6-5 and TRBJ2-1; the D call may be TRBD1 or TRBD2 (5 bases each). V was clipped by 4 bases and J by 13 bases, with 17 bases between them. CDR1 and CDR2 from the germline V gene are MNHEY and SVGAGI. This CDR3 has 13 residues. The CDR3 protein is CASSSSSGRVQFF. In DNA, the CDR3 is TGTGCCAGCAGTTCATCCTCAGGGAGAGTACAGTTCTTC.

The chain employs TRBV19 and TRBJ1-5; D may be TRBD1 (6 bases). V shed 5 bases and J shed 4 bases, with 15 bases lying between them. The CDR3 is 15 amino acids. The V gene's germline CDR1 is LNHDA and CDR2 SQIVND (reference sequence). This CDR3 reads CASSGGQRENQPQHF. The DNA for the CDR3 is TGTGCCAGTAGTGGAGGACAGAGAGAGAATCAGCCCCAGCATTTT.

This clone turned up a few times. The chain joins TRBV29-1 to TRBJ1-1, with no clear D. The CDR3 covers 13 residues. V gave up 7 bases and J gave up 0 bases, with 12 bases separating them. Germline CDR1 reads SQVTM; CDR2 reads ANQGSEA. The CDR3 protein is CSGRIGLNTEAFF. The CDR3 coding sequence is TGCAGCGGTCGGATAGGCCTGAACACTGAAGCTTTCTTT.

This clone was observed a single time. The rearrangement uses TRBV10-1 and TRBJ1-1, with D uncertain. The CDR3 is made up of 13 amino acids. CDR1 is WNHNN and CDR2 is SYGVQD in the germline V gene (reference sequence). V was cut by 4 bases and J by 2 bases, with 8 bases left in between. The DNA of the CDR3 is TGCGCCAGCAGTGTGAGGGCTAACACTGAAGCTTTCTTT. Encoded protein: CASSVRANTEAFF.

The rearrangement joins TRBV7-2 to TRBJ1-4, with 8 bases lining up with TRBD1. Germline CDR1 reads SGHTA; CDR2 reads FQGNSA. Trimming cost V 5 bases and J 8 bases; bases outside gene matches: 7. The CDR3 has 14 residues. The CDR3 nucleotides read TGTGCCAGCAGCCCAGGACAGGGTCGAGAAAAACTGTTTTTT. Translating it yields CASSPGQGREKLFF.

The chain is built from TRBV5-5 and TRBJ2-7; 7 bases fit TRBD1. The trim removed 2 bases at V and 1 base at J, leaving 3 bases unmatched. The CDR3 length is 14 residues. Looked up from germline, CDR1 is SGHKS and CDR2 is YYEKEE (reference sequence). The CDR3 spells CASSFGTASYEQYF. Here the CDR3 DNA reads TGTGCCAGCAGCTTCGGGACAGCTTCCTACGAGCAGTACTTC.